This T cell receptor (beta chain) was recovered during a study of T cell changes during pregnancy in multiple sclerosis. Profiling relied on immunoSEQ multiplex PCR, and the TCRdb table lists in-frame clones only, not all of them. The sample holds about 77,000 clones, 89% seen once. The germline gives CDR1 SGHDT, CDR2 YYEEEE. The V end lost 7 bases, the J end lost 3 bases, and 17 bases lay between the germline ends. The CDR3 is 15 amino acids. This chain links TRBV5-6 with TRBJ1-5, with a tentative D call TRBD1 (5 bases). The receptor was isolated from a female donor with multiple sclerosis, enrolled in a pregnancy study. Sequences were derived from peripheral blood, sampled before pregnancy. CDR3 in DNA: TGTGCCAGCGCCCTGGGACTTGGGGACAATCAGCCCCAGCATTTT. This codes for CASALGLGDNQPQHF.